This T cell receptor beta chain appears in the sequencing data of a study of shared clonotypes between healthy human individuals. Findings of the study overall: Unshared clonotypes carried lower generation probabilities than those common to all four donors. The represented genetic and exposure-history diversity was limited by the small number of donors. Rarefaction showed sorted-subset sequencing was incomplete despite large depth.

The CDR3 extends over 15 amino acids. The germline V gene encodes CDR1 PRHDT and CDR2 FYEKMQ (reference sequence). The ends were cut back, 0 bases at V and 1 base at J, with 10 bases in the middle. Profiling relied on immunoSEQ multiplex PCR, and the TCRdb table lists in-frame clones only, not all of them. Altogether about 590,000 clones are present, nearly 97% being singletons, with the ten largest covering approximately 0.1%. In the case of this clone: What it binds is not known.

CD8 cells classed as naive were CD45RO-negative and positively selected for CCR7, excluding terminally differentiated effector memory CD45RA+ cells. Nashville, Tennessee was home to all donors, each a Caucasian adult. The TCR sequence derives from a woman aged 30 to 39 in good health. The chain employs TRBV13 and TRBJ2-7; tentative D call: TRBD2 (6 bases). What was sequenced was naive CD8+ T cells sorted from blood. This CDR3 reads CASSLGPGLSYEQYF. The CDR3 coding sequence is TGTGCCAGCAGCTTAGGTCCGGGACTGTCCTACGAGCAGTACTTC.